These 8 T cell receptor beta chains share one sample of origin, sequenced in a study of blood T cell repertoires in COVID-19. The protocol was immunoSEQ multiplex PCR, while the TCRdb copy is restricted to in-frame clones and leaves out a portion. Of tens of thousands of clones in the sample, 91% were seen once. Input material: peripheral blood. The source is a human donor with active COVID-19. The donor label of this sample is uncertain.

Here the CDR3 reads CASSTCDRVRYTF. CDR3 in DNA: TGTGCCAGCAGCACCTGCGACAGGGTCCGCTACACCTTC. The rearrangement joins TRBV21-1 to TRBJ1-2; the table names TRBD1, a call not compared with the DNA. TRBV21-1 is a documented pseudogene. The CDR3 loop spans 13 amino acids.

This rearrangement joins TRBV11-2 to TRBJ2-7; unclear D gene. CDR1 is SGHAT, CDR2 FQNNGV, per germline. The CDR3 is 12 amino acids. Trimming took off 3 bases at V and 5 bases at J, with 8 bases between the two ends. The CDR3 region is CASSFTVHEQYF. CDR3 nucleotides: TGTGCCAGCAGCTTTACAGTCCACGAGCAGTACTTC.

CDR3 residues: CASSLGVISYNEQFF. In nucleotides, the CDR3 is TGTGCCAGCAGCTTGGGAGTTATCTCCTACAATGAGCAGTTCTTC. The chain couples TRBV5-6 to TRBJ2-1, with D unclear. Per the germline V gene, CDR1 is SGHDT and CDR2 is YYEEEE. V dropped 0 bases and J dropped 0 bases, with 7 bases sitting between them. The CDR3 length is 15 residues.

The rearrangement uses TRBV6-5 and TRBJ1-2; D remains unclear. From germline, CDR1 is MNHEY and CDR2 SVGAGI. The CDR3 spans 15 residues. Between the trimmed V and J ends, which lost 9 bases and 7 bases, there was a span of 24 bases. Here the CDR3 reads CARRIGAEGTSGYTF. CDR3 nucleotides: TGTGCCAGACGGATTGGAGCCGAAGGAACTAGTGGCTACACCTTC.

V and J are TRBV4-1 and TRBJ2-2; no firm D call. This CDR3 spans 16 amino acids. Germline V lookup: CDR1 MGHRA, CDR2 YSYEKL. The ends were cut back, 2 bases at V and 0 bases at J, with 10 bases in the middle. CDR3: CASSQHSPANTGELFF. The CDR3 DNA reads TGCGCCAGCAGCCAACACTCTCCCGCGAACACCGGGGAGCTGTTTTTT.

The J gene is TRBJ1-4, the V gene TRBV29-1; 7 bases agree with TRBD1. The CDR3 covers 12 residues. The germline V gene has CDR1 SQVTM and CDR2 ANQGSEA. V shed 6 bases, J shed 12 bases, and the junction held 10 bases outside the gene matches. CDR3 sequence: CSVAETGIELFF. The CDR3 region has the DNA TGCAGCGTAGCCGAGACAGGGATCGAACTGTTTTTT.

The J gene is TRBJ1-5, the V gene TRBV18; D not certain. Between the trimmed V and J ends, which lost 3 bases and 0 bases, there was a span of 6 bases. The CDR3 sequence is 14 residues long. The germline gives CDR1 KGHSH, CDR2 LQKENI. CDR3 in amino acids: CASSPLDSNQPQHF. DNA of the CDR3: TGTGCCAGCTCACCTTTAGATAGCAATCAGCCCCAGCATTTT.

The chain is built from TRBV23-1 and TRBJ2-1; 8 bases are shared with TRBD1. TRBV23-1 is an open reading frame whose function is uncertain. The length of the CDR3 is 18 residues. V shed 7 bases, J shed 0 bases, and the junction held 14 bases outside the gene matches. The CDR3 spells CASMPSGQGWGSYNEQFF. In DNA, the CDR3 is TGCGCCAGCATGCCTTCTGGACAGGGCTGGGGCTCCTACAATGAGCAGTTCTTC.